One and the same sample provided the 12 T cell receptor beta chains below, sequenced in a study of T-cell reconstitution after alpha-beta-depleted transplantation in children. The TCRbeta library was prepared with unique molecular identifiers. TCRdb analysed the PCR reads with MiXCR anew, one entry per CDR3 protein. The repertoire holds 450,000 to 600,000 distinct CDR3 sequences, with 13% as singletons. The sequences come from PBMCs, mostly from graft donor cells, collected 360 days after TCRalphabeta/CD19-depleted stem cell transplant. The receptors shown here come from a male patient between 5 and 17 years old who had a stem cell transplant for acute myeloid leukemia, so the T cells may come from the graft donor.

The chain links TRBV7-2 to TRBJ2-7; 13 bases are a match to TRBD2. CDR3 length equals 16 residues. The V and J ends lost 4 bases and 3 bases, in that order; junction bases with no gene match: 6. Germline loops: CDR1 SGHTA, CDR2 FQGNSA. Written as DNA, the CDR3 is TGTGCCAGCAGCTCGGGACTAGCGGGACGAAACTACGAGCAGTACTTC. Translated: CASSSGLAGRNYEQYF.

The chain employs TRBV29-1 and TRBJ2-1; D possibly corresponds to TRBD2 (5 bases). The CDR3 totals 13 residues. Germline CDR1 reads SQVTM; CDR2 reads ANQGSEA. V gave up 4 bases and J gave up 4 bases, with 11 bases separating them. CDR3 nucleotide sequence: TGCAGCGTTGGCGCCCCGGGATACAATGAGCAGTTCTTC. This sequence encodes CSVGAPGYNEQFF.

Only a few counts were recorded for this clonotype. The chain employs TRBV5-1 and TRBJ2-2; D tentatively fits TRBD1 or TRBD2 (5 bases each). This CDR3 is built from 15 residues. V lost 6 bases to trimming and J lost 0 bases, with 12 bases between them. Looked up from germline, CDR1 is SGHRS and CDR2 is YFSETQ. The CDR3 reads CASTRDPSNTGELFF. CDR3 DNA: TGCGCCAGCACCCGGGACCCCTCGAACACCGGGGAGCTGTTTTTT.

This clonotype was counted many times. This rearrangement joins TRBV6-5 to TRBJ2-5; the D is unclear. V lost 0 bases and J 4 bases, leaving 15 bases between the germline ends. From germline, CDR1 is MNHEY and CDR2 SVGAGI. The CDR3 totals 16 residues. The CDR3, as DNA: TGTGCCAGCAGTTACTCGGTTTCTGGTTTTGGAGAGACCCAGTACTTC. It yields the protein CASSYSVSGFGETQYF.

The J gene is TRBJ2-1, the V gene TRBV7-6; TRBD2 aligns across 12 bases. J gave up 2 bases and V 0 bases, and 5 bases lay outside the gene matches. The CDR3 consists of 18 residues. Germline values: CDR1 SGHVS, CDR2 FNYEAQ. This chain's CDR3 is CASSLATSGRLTYNEQFF. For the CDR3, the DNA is TGTGCCAGCAGCTTAGCAACTAGCGGGAGGCTAACCTACAATGAGCAGTTCTTC. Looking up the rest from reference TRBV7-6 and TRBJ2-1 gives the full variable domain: GAGVSQSPRYKVTKRGQDVALRCDPISGHVSLYWYRQALGQGPEFLTYFNYEAQQDKSGLPNDRFSAERPEGSISTLTIQRTEQRDSAMYRCASSLATSGRLTYNEQFFGPGTRLTVL.

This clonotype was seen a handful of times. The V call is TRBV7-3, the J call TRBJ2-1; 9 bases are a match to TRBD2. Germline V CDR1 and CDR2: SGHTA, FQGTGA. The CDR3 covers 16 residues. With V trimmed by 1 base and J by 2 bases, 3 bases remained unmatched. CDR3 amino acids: CASSLKGGRAYNEQFF. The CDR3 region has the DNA TGTGCCAGCAGCTTAAAGGGCGGGAGGGCCTACAATGAGCAGTTCTTC.

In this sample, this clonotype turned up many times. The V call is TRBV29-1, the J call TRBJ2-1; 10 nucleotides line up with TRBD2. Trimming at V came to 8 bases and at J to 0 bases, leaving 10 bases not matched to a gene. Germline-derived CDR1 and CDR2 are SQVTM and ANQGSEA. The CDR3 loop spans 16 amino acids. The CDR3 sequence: CSLRGSGRGSYNEQFF. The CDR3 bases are TGCAGCCTGAGGGGGAGCGGGAGGGGCTCCTACAATGAGCAGTTCTTC.

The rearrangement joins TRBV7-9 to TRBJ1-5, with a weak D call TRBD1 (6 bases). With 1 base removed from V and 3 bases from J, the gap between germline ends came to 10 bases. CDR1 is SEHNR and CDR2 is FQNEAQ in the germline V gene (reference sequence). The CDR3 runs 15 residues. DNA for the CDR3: TGTGCCAGCAGCTTAGGTACAGGGACCAATCAGCCCCAGCATTTT. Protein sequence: CASSLGTGTNQPQHF.

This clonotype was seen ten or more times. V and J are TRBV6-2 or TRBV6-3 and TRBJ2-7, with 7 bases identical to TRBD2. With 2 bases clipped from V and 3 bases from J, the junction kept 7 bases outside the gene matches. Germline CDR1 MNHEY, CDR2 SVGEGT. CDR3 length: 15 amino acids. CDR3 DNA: TGTGCCAGCAGTTACGTGGCGGGAGTCGTCTACGAGCAGTACTTC. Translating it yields CASSYVAGVVYEQYF.

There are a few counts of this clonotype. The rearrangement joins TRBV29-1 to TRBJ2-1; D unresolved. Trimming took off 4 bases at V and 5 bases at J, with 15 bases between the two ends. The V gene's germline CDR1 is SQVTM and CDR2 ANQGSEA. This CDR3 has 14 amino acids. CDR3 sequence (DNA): TGCAGCGTTGCCCACCCTCTGGAAGACAATGAGCAGTTCTTC. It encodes CSVAHPLEDNEQFF.

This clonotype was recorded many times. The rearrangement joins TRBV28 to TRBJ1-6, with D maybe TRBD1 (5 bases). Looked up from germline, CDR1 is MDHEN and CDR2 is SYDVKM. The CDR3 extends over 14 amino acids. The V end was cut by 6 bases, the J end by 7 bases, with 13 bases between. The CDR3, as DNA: TGTGCCAGCAGGCTGGGGGTGCAGAATTCACCCCTCCACTTT. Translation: CASRLGVQNSPLHF.

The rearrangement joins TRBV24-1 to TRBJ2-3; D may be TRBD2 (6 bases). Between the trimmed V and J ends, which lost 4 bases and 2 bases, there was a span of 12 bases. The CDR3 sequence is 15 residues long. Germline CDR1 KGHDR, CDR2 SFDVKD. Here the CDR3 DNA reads TGTGCCACCAGTGAGCTGCGGGAAAACACAGATACGCAGTATTTT. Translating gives CATSELRENTDTQYF.